The 11 T cell receptor beta chains in this list originate from one sample, sequenced in a study of shared clonotypes between healthy human individuals. Some clones are missing from TCRdb's copy, which holds only in-frame ones; the method was immunoSEQ multiplex PCR. Of about 2.3 million clones listed, 85% to 95% were seen once; the top ten hold about 0.41%. The sequencing sample was made of naive CD4+ T cells from PBMCs. Subset noted: CD45RA+ positively selected. The receptors here all came from a man younger than 35 in good health. Some clones in this sample may be carry-over from other donors' samples.

The DNA of the CDR3 is TGTGCCAGCTCAACCCCTACCGAGACCCAGTACTTC. It is translated as CASSTPTETQYF. V usage is TRBV18 and J usage is TRBJ2-5, with D uncertain. V shed 5 bases and J shed 5 bases, with 9 bases lying between them. Germline lookup yields CDR1 KGHSH and CDR2 LQKENI. This CDR3 is built from 12 residues.

The chain joins TRBV27 to TRBJ1-5; D is possibly TRBD1 (5 bases). The CDR3 length is 13 residues. Germline V gives CDR1 MNHEY, CDR2 SMNVEV (reference sequence). Trimming left V 6 bases short and J 9 bases short, with 15 bases between. CDR3: CASRMTARSPQHF. The DNA for the CDR3 is TGTGCCAGCAGGATGACAGCGAGGTCGCCCCAGCATTTT.

This chain connects TRBV18 to TRBJ2-3, with 9 bases fitting TRBD2. The CDR3 spans 17 residues. V shed 0 bases and J 6 bases; nucleotides not matched to a gene: 10. The germline V gene has CDR1 KGHSH and CDR2 LQKENI. The CDR3 nucleotides are TGTGCCAGCTCACCACCGGGCTTAGCGGGAGTTAGGGATACGCAGTATTTT. This codes for CASSPPGLAGVRDTQYF.

The chain couples TRBV29-1 to TRBJ2-7; D call uncertain. The CDR3 is 13 residues long. Trimming removed 4 bases at V and 4 bases at J, with 14 bases between. CDR1 is SQVTM, CDR2 ANQGSEA, per germline. The CDR3 DNA follows: TGCAGCGTTGTCCGGGCCAGCAGTTACGAGCAGTACTTC. It codes for CSVVRASSYEQYF.

The chain carries TRBV7-3 and TRBJ2-3; 7 bases fit TRBD2. CDR1 and CDR2 (germline): SGHTA, FQGTGA. After removal of 5 bases from V and 1 base from J, the junction contained 6 bases not matched to a gene. The CDR3 has 15 residues. The CDR3 nucleotides are TGTGCCAGCAGCCTCGGACTAGTCGGCACAGATACGCAGTATTTT. Its protein product is CASSLGLVGTDTQYF.

The chain couples TRBV7-3 to TRBJ2-7, with D possibly matching TRBD2 (6 bases). This CDR3 contains 16 residues. V dropped 5 bases and J dropped 5 bases, with 22 bases sitting between them. The germline V gene encodes CDR1 SGHTA and CDR2 FQGTGA. In nucleotides, the CDR3 is TGTGCCAGCAGCCCTAACCCCCCCCGGGACTGGGACGAGCAGTACTTC. Protein: CASSPNPPRDWDEQYF.

The chain links TRBV18 to TRBJ1-1; TRBD1 matches 8 bases. CDR1 and CDR2 from the germline V gene are KGHSH and LQKENI. The CDR3 runs 18 residues. The J segment lost 1 base and the V segment lost 4 bases, leaving 14 bases of the junction unmatched. The CDR3 reads CASSLLRQGSIGNTEAFF. CDR3 bases: TGTGCCAGCTCACTTCTCAGACAGGGGAGCATTGGGAACACTGAAGCTTTCTTT. Filled out from reference TRBV18 and TRBJ1-1, the complete variable domain reads NAGVMQNPRHLVRRRGQEARLRCSPMKGHSHVYWYRQLPEEGLKFMVYLQKENIIDESGMPKERFSAEFPKEGPSILRIQQVVRGDSAAYFCASSLLRQGSIGNTEAFFGQGTRLTVV.

This CDR3 reads CASSNPPSGVTEAFF. CDR3 bases: TGTGCCAGCAGCAACCCCCCCAGCGGTGTCACTGAAGCTTTCTTT. This chain uses TRBV28 with TRBJ1-1; D not resolved. The CDR3 runs to 15 residues. Looked up from germline, CDR1 is MDHEN and CDR2 is SYDVKM. Trimming stripped 6 bases from V and 4 bases from J, with 18 bases between.

This CDR3 reads CASVAGLHSNQPQHF. CDR3 DNA sequence: TGTGCCAGTGTGGCAGGGCTACATAGCAATCAGCCCCAGCATTTT. The rearrangement uses TRBV19 and TRBJ1-5; D is possibly TRBD1 (5 bases). The CDR3 extends over 15 amino acids. Trimming stripped 8 bases from V and 0 bases from J, with 14 bases between. Germline V gene data show CDR1 as LNHDA and CDR2 as SQIVND (reference sequence).

This clone was recorded only once. This rearrangement joins TRBV20-1 to TRBJ1-2; TRBD1 is a possible D gene (5 bases). The germline CDR1 and CDR2 sequences are DFQATT and SNEGSKA (reference sequence). The CDR3 covers 11 residues. The V and J ends lost 8 bases and 8 bases respectively, with 15 bases between them. In nucleotides, the CDR3 is TGCAGTCGAGTGTGGGGCGGAGGCTACACCTTC. Protein product: CSRVWGGGYTF.

The J gene is TRBJ2-5, the V gene TRBV5-1, with 12 bases matching TRBD2. CDR1 and CDR2 (germline): SGHRS, YFSETQ. V shed 4 bases, J shed 5 bases, and the junction held 6 bases outside the gene matches. The CDR3 covers 15 residues. The CDR3 sequence: CASSQTSGSSETQYF. CDR3 nucleotide sequence: TGCGCCAGCAGCCAGACTAGCGGGAGTAGCGAGACCCAGTACTTC.